These 30 T cell receptor beta chains were all obtained from the same sample, sequenced in a study of technical replicates of blood from a handful of donors. Using immunoSEQ multiplex PCR, the repertoire was profiled, and TCRdb retains in-frame clones only, with some absent. The table has 9,500 to 15,000 clones, roughly 93% seen once. Material for sequencing was PBMCs. These receptors were taken from a human donor in good health.

The V and J genes are TRBV19 and TRBJ1-1; 7 bases align to TRBD1. V lost 5 bases to trimming and J lost 1 base; unmatched junction nucleotides: 7. The CDR3 has 15 amino acids. From germline, CDR1 is LNHDA and CDR2 SQIVND (reference sequence). Written as DNA, the CDR3 is TGTGCCAGTAGTCGAAGGGACAGACCGAACACTGAAGCTTTCTTT. Residues: CASSRRDRPNTEAFF.

The chain is built from TRBV27 and TRBJ2-7; D gene unclear. The CDR3 spans 12 residues. With 6 bases removed from V and 2 bases from J, the gap between germline ends came to 8 bases. CDR1 MNHEY and CDR2 SMNVEV come from the germline V gene (reference sequence). DNA for the CDR3: TGTGCCAGCAGGGGCGCACCCTACGAGCAGTACTTC. Protein: CASRGAPYEQYF.

V gene TRBV4-1 combines with J gene TRBJ2-5, with a weak D call TRBD2 (5 bases). CDR3 length equals 14 residues. Germline CDR1 is MGHRA and CDR2 is YSYEKL. Deletions cut 0 bases from V and 5 bases from J, with 10 bases between. CDR3 in amino acids: CASSQETRGETQYF. The CDR3 DNA is TGCGCCAGCAGCCAAGAAACTAGAGGGGAGACCCAGTACTTC.

The genes are TRBV23-1 and TRBJ2-1; tentatively, D is TRBD1 (6 bases). TRBV23-1 is given ORF status, its function remaining uncertain. Trimming stripped 0 bases from V and 2 bases from J, with 20 bases between. There are 19 residues in the CDR3. The CDR3 DNA follows: TGCGCCAGCAGTCAATCTGGTACGCCTGCCCGGGACACCTACAATGAGCAGTTCTTC. It translates to CASSQSGTPARDTYNEQFF.

The chain carries TRBV30 and TRBJ2-7, with 7 bases that match TRBD1. The CDR3 is 16 residues long. J was trimmed by 1 base and V by 3 bases; bases with no gene match: 12. The germline V gene has CDR1 GTSNPN and CDR2 SVGIG (reference sequence). The CDR3 DNA follows: TGTGCCTGGAGACAATCCGGGACAGCCGGGTCCTACGAGCAGTACTTC. This translates into CAWRQSGTAGSYEQYF. Together with reference TRBV30 and TRBJ2-7, the CDR3 gives the full variable domain: SQTIHQWPATLVQPVGSPLSLECTVEGTSNPNLYWYRQAAGRGLQLLFYSVGIGQISSEVPQNLSASRPQDRQFILSSKKLLLSDSGFYLCAWRQSGTAGSYEQYFGPGTRLTVT.

The chain links TRBV5-1 to TRBJ2-1, with 7 bases fitting TRBD2. This CDR3 spans 14 amino acids. V lost 4 bases, J lost 6 bases, and 7 bases stayed unmatched. Looked up from germline, CDR1 is SGHRS and CDR2 is YFSETQ. CDR3 loop: CASSPGTIGNEQFF. Here the CDR3 DNA reads TGCGCCAGCAGCCCCGGGACTATCGGCAATGAGCAGTTCTTC. Looking up the rest from reference TRBV5-1 and TRBJ2-1 gives the full variable domain: KAGVTQTPRYLIKTRGQQVTLSCSPISGHRSVSWYQQTPGQGLQFLFEYFSETQRNKGNFPGRFSGRQFSNSRSEMNVSTLELGDSALYLCASSPGTIGNEQFFGPGTRLTVL.

The chain couples TRBV7-9 to TRBJ2-7, with 7 bases identical to TRBD2. The V segment lost 10 bases and the J segment 4 bases; nucleotides outside the gene matches: 7. CDR3 size: 12 residues. CDR1 and CDR2 (germline): SEHNR, FQNEAQ (reference sequence). Written as DNA, the CDR3 is TGTGCCACCTCCACTAGCGCTTACGAGCAGTACTTC. Translation: CATSTSAYEQYF.

This clone has only one observation. This chain joins TRBV5-6 and TRBJ2-1, with D tentatively TRBD2 (5 bases). This CDR3 contains 12 residues. CDR1 is SGHDT and CDR2 is YYEEEE in the germline V gene. Trimming took off 3 bases at V and 9 bases at J, with 10 bases between the two ends. The chain's CDR3 is CASSSTGGEQFF. CDR3 in DNA: TGTGCCAGCAGCTCCACCGGAGGTGAGCAGTTCTTC.

The CDR3 region is CASSPGGSSYEQYF. CDR3 in DNA: TGTGCCAGCTCACCGGGCGGGAGTTCCTACGAGCAGTACTTC. The chain has TRBV18 and TRBJ2-7; 7 nucleotides agree with TRBD2. This CDR3 spans 14 amino acids. Trimming cost V 3 bases and J 1 base; bases outside gene matches: 3. The germline gives CDR1 KGHSH, CDR2 LQKENI.

The genes are TRBV5-1 and TRBJ2-1; D is perhaps TRBD2 (6 bases). This CDR3 has 15 amino acids. Germline values: CDR1 SGHRS, CDR2 YFSETQ. The ends were cut back, 0 bases at V and 2 bases at J, with 9 bases in the middle. The CDR3 DNA is TGCGCCAGCAGCTTGGTAGCGGATACCTACAATGAGCAGTTCTTC. This encodes CASSLVADTYNEQFF.

The V call is TRBV5-4, the J call TRBJ1-2, with 8 positions matching TRBD1. The ends lost 3 bases at V and 7 bases at J; junction bases unmatched: 2. The CDR3 has 12 amino acids. Germline V gives CDR1 SGHNT, CDR2 YYREEE (reference sequence). The DNA of the CDR3 is TGTGCCAGCAGCTCCGGGACAGGTGGCTACACCTTC. Translation gives CASSSGTGGYTF.

V usage is TRBV7-3 and J usage is TRBJ2-1; 8 bases are a match to TRBD1. The CDR3 is 15 amino acids. Germline-derived CDR1 and CDR2 are SGHTA and FQGTGA. With V trimmed by 5 bases and J by 9 bases, 12 bases remained unmatched. The CDR3 DNA reads TGTGCCAGCAGCCGGGGACAGGTCGGGGTCGGTGAGCAGTTCTTC. Encoded protein: CASSRGQVGVGEQFF.

The chain has TRBV12-5 and TRBJ1-1; tentative D call: TRBD1 (6 bases). Germline V gene data show CDR1 as LGHNT and CDR2 as FRNRAP. Trimming shortened V by 6 bases and J by 0 bases, and 14 bases separated the two germline ends. There are 15 residues in the CDR3. The CDR3: CASGLGAGVNTEAFF. The DNA of the CDR3 is TGTGCTAGTGGGCTGGGGGCGGGGGTGAACACTGAAGCTTTCTTT.

The V gene is TRBV19, the J gene TRBJ2-1; 16 bases map to TRBD2. V shed 8 bases, J shed 7 bases, and the junction held 14 bases outside the gene matches. Germline V gene lookup returns CDR1 LNHDA and CDR2 SQIVND (reference sequence). This CDR3 has 18 amino acids. CDR3 DNA sequence: TGTGCCAGTTCTCGACAACCCGGGACTAGCGGGAGGGGAAATGAGCAGTTCTTC. It is translated as CASSRQPGTSGRGNEQFF.

The chain joins TRBV6-5 to TRBJ1-2; TRBD1 matches at 9 bases. Trimming removed 5 bases from V and 4 bases from J; junction bases left unmatched: 5. The germline gives CDR1 MNHEY, CDR2 SVGAGI. The CDR3 spans 14 residues. CDR3 DNA sequence: TGTGCCAGCAGTGCGGACAGGGGCGGCTATGGCTACACCTTC. Its translation: CASSADRGGYGYTF.

The genes are TRBV30 and TRBJ1-4; D not resolved. The germline gives CDR1 GTSNPN, CDR2 SVGIG (reference sequence). V shed 0 bases and J shed 4 bases, with 9 bases lying between them. CDR3 size: 14 residues. The CDR3 sequence is CAWSVKLLNEKLFF. The CDR3 nucleotides read TGTGCCTGGAGTGTAAAACTGCTTAATGAAAAACTGTTTTTT. Full variable domain (rest looked up from reference TRBV30 and TRBJ1-4): SQTIHQWPATLVQPVGSPLSLECTVEGTSNPNLYWYRQAAGRGLQLLFYSVGIGQISSEVPQNLSASRPQDRQFILSSKKLLLSDSGFYLCAWSVKLLNEKLFFGSGTQLSVL.

V is TRBV18 and J is TRBJ2-3; 8 positions agree with TRBD2. This CDR3 has 15 amino acids. The germline V gene encodes CDR1 KGHSH and CDR2 LQKENI. Trimming took 3 bases from V and 6 from J; bases not matched to a gene: 8. The CDR3 region has the DNA TGTGCCAGCTCACCTCGGCGGGGGGCAGAGGATACGCAGTATTTT. Translating gives CASSPRRGAEDTQYF. The whole variable domain, remainder taken from reference TRBV18 and TRBJ2-3, is NAGVMQNPRHLVRRRGQEARLRCSPMKGHSHVYWYRQLPEEGLKFMVYLQKENIIDESGMPKERFSAEFPKEGPSILRIQQVVRGDSAAYFCASSPRRGAEDTQYFGPGTRLTVL.

The V call is TRBV6-5, the J call TRBJ2-7; D unresolved. This CDR3 region has 15 residues. Germline CDR1 reads MNHEY; CDR2 reads SVGAGI. Trimming took 1 base from V and 0 from J, leaving 10 bases between them. In DNA form, the CDR3 reads TGTGCCAGCAGTTACTATCCGGCTAGCTCCTACGAGCAGTACTTC. This codes for CASSYYPASSYEQYF.

This rearrangement joins TRBV7-3 to TRBJ2-3; the D gene is possibly TRBD2 (6 bases). In germline, CDR1 is SGHTA, CDR2 FQGTGA. V was pared by 4 bases and J by 4 bases, with 12 bases between. This CDR3 contains 14 residues. CDR3 nucleotides: TGTGCCAGCAGCTCTGAGCGGGCGGCAGATACGCAGTATTTT. Protein: CASSSERAADTQYF.

The chain combines TRBV28 with TRBJ2-2, with D perhaps matching TRBD2 (6 bases). CDR1 is MDHEN, CDR2 SYDVKM, per germline. This CDR3 contains 16 residues. The ends were cut back, 6 bases at V and 0 bases at J, with 14 bases in the middle. The CDR3 loop reads CASSPWGVANTGELFF. The CDR3 nucleotides read TGTGCCAGCAGCCCCTGGGGGGTAGCGAACACCGGGGAGCTGTTTTTT.

This chain uses TRBV28 with TRBJ1-5, with 7 bases matching TRBD1. Germline V gives CDR1 MDHEN, CDR2 SYDVKM. The CDR3 covers 13 residues. Trimming at V came to 6 bases and at J to 4 bases, leaving 3 bases not matched to a gene. The CDR3 loop is CASRGQQNQPQHF. As DNA, the CDR3 is TGTGCCAGCAGGGGACAGCAGAATCAGCCCCAGCATTTT.

This sequence joins TRBV7-6 and TRBJ1-1, with 7 bases identical to TRBD1. Per the germline V gene, CDR1 is SGHVS and CDR2 is FNYEAQ. This CDR3 spans 14 amino acids. With V trimmed by 2 bases and J by 1 base, 1 base remained unmatched. CDR3 loop: CASSLRDRNTEAFF. The CDR3 nucleotides read TGTGCCAGCAGCTTAAGGGACAGGAACACTGAAGCTTTCTTT.

The gene calls are TRBV9 and TRBJ2-1, with 10 bases that match TRBD2. The germline CDR1 and CDR2 sequences are SGDLS and YYNGEE. This CDR3 comprises 15 residues. V gave up 4 bases and J gave up 6 bases; unmatched junction bases: 7. The CDR3 sequence: CASSTRTSGFNEQFF. DNA of the CDR3: TGTGCCAGCAGCACCCGGACTAGCGGATTCAATGAGCAGTTCTTC.

The genes are TRBV28 and TRBJ2-7; TRBD2 is a possible D gene (5 bases). V lost 5 bases, J lost 1 base, and 15 bases lay in between. This CDR3 is built from 15 residues. In germline, CDR1 is MDHEN, CDR2 SYDVKM. The CDR3 region is CASSNSGEGSYEQYF. The CDR3 DNA follows: TGTGCCAGCAGTAATTCCGGAGAGGGATCCTACGAGCAGTACTTC. Based on the CDR3 plus reference TRBV28 and TRBJ2-7, the full variable domain is DVKVTQSSRYLVKRTGEKVFLECVQDMDHENMFWYRQDPGLGLRLIYFSYDVKMKEKGDIPEGYSVSREKKERFSLILESASTNQTSMYLCASSNSGEGSYEQYFGPGTRLTVT.

The rearrangement uses TRBV5-6 and TRBJ2-5; no clear D gene. The V gene's germline CDR1 is SGHDT and CDR2 YYEEEE. The CDR3 has 13 amino acids. Trimming removed 3 bases from V and 3 bases from J, with 9 bases in between. The CDR3 DNA reads as TGTGCCAGCAGCTCCAGTTTCAAAGAGACCCAGTACTTC. Translating it yields CASSSSFKETQYF.

V gene TRBV9 combines with J gene TRBJ2-3; 12 positions agree with TRBD2. CDR1 and CDR2 (germline): SGDLS, YYNGEE. The CDR3 spans 17 residues. After removal of 4 bases from V and 2 bases from J, the junction contained 8 bases not matched to a gene. In DNA form, the CDR3 reads TGTGCCAGCAGCTTACAAGGACTAGCGGGAACCACAGATACGCAGTATTTT. Protein sequence: CASSLQGLAGTTDTQYF.

The V gene is TRBV6-6, the J gene TRBJ2-3; D may be TRBD2 (5 bases). Germline assignment: CDR1 MNHNY and CDR2 SVGAGI (reference sequence). This CDR3 spans 15 amino acids. Trimming stripped 5 bases from V and 2 bases from J, with 14 bases between. The CDR3 nucleotides are TGTGCCAGCAGTGATTCGGACTCATACACAGATACGCAGTATTTT. Protein product: CASSDSDSYTDTQYF.

This chain connects TRBV10-2 to TRBJ1-4; D unclear. V lost 6 bases and J 8 bases, leaving 22 bases between the germline ends. Germline CDR1 and CDR2: WSHSY and SAAADI. The CDR3 consists of 16 residues. The CDR3 loop reads CASSSSSGLSYEKLFF. CDR3 sequence (DNA): TGCGCCAGCAGCTCCAGCTCCGGACTGTCTTACGAAAAACTGTTTTTT.

This clone appeared a single time. The chain employs TRBV27 and TRBJ2-3, with TRBD1 matching 10 bases. The CDR3 totals 14 residues. The germline gives CDR1 MNHEY, CDR2 SMNVEV (reference sequence). Trimming removed 2 bases from V and 6 bases from J; junction bases left unmatched: 2. Here the CDR3 DNA reads TGTGCCAGCAGTTTAAGACAGGGGGCTGATACGCAGTATTTT. Protein: CASSLRQGADTQYF.

This clone occurred once. This chain uses TRBV7-9 with TRBJ2-7, with D possibly being TRBD1 (5 bases). Germline CDR1 is SEHNR and CDR2 is FQNEAQ (reference sequence). Trimming pared 4 bases from V and 4 bases from J, leaving 11 bases between. The CDR3 sequence is 13 residues long. The CDR3 is CASSSRQNYEQYF. In DNA, the CDR3 is TGTGCCAGCAGCTCCCGACAGAATTACGAGCAGTACTTC.